These 31 T cell receptor beta chains were sequenced from one sample in a study of T cells expressing NK-cell markers. From the 5' RACE reads, TCRdb lists one entry per CDR3 protein and no DNA. The sample table includes roughly 300,000 distinct CDR3 sequences. The sequencing input was blood T cells: a sorted CD56 or NKG2C T cell subset, CD4+ or CD8+ T cells, or bulk PBMC T cells (not recorded which). All receptors derive from a woman between 18 and 75 years old in good health.

This chain joins TRBV20-1 and TRBJ2-1. The CDR3 runs to 11 residues. Germline V gives CDR1 DFQATT, CDR2 SNEGSKA (reference sequence). CDR3 amino acids: CSASGVGEQFF.

This rearrangement joins TRBV6-5 to TRBJ1-1. This CDR3 has 12 residues. Germline assignment: CDR1 MNHEY and CDR2 SVGAGI. The CDR3 sequence is CASSSIGTEAFF.

V usage is TRBV12-3 or TRBV12-4 and J usage is TRBJ1-2; the TCRdb call, TRBD1, lacks DNA for checking. The CDR3 covers 14 residues. The CDR3: CASRNPRGNYGYTF.

The V call is TRBV3-1, the J call TRBJ2-6. The CDR3 has 15 residues. CDR1 is LGHDT and CDR2 is YNNKEL in the germline V gene (reference sequence). The CDR3 loop is CASSQEGSGANVLTF.

This chain links TRBV24-1 with TRBJ1-1. CDR1 and CDR2 (germline): KGHDR, SFDVKD. The CDR3 consists of 14 residues. The CDR3 reads CATSVGRLNTEAFF.

The rearrangement joins TRBV7-2 to TRBJ2-7; the TRBD2 assignment by TCRdb is unverifiable without DNA. The CDR3 is 14 amino acids. CDR1 SGHTA and CDR2 FQGNSA come from the germline V gene. The CDR3 loop reads CASSSGAGGYEQYF.

The chain couples TRBV7-6 to TRBJ2-3. The germline V gene has CDR1 SGHVS and CDR2 FNYEAQ. There are 16 residues in the CDR3. This CDR3 reads CASSLGQGASTDTQYF.

V usage is TRBV29-1 and J usage is TRBJ2-3; the D call of TRBD2 rests on TCRdb alone, since no DNA is present to check it. CDR1 SQVTM and CDR2 ANQGSEA come from the germline V gene. The CDR3 covers 16 residues. The CDR3 reads CSVRRIAGKSTDTQYF.

V and J are TRBV4-3 and TRBJ1-4. The length of the CDR3 is 15 residues. From germline, CDR1 is LGHNA and CDR2 YSLEER. CDR3 sequence reads: CASSQEGGENEKLFF.

The chain joins TRBV20-1 to TRBJ2-7; without DNA, the TCRdb call of TRBD1 cannot be checked. The germline gives CDR1 DFQATT, CDR2 SNEGSKA (reference sequence). The CDR3 is 14 amino acids. CDR3 loop: CSARTDGKTYEQYF.

V gene TRBV5-1 combines with J gene TRBJ2-5; the TCRdb call, TRBD1, lacks DNA for checking. This CDR3 contains 15 residues. Germline loops: CDR1 SGHRS, CDR2 YFSETQ. This CDR3 is CASSSGTGSEETQYF.

The J gene is TRBJ2-1, the V gene TRBV12-3 or TRBV12-4; no DNA is available, so the TRBD2 call from TCRdb remains unchecked. The CDR3 runs 13 residues. CDR3 residues: CASSLLAGAEQFF.

V usage is TRBV20-1 and J usage is TRBJ2-7. Germline assignment: CDR1 DFQATT and CDR2 SNEGSKA (reference sequence). The CDR3 totals 15 residues. The chain's CDR3 is CSAAYLGGSDYEQYF.

The chain carries TRBV6-5 and TRBJ2-7. The CDR3 consists of 16 residues. CDR1 is MNHEY, CDR2 SVGAGI, per germline. The CDR3 sequence: CASSYSFMASSYEQYF.

V and J are TRBV7-2 and TRBJ2-1; TCRdb's D gene call, TRBD2, goes unchecked for lack of DNA. This CDR3 is built from 16 residues. Germline CDR1 SGHTA, CDR2 FQGNSA. The CDR3 loop is CASSFTSGGAWNEQFF.

V usage is TRBV6-2 or TRBV6-3 and J usage is TRBJ2-7; TCRdb gives TRBD2 as the D gene, but with no DNA this cannot be confirmed. This CDR3 has 15 residues. The germline CDR1 and CDR2 sequences are MNHEY and SVGEGT. The chain's CDR3 is CASSYTGTLGYEQYF.

The chain carries TRBV20-1 and TRBJ2-3; TCRdb's D gene call, TRBD1, goes unchecked for lack of DNA. This CDR3 has 14 amino acids. The germline CDR1 and CDR2 sequences are DFQATT and SNEGSKA (reference sequence). The CDR3 loop reads CSATGQGGPDTQYF.

The CDR3 spells CASSLARGRTNTGELFF. The J gene is TRBJ2-2, the V gene TRBV7-8; TCRdb proposes TRBD1, but this gene call is untestable without DNA. CDR1 and CDR2 from the germline V gene are SGHVS and FQNEAQ. CDR3 length: 17 residues.

The CDR3 loop reads CASRFNGPQETQYF. The chain links TRBV5-4 to TRBJ2-5; no DNA is available, so the TRBD2 call from TCRdb remains unchecked. Germline CDR1 SGHNT, CDR2 YYREEE (reference sequence). CDR3 length: 14 amino acids.

The chain recombines TRBV27 with TRBJ1-2. CDR3 length equals 15 residues. Germline V CDR1 and CDR2: MNHEY, SMNVEV (reference sequence). CDR3 sequence reads: CASGGVGRANYGYTF.

The chain couples TRBV5-1 to TRBJ2-5; without DNA, the TCRdb call of TRBD1 cannot be checked. The CDR3 runs to 14 residues. The germline V gene has CDR1 SGHRS and CDR2 YFSETQ. CDR3 in amino acids: CASSLAGQKETQYF.

The chain employs TRBV5-5 and TRBJ2-2. Germline V lookup: CDR1 SGHKS, CDR2 YYEKEE (reference sequence). The CDR3 has 13 amino acids. The CDR3 spells CASSLRLAGELFF.

V usage is TRBV12-3 or TRBV12-4 and J usage is TRBJ2-5; absent DNA, TCRdb's TRBD2 call cannot be checked. This CDR3 is 14 amino acids long. CDR3 in amino acids: CASSPIAGKETQYF.

This chain joins TRBV10-3 and TRBJ1-1. CDR1 and CDR2 from the germline V gene are ENHRY and SYGVKD. CDR3 length: 12 residues. CDR3 loop: CAISTIDTEAFF.

The chain employs TRBV20-1 and TRBJ1-4. The CDR3 sequence is 14 residues long. Looked up from germline, CDR1 is DFQATT and CDR2 is SNEGSKA (reference sequence). CDR3 in amino acids: CSAKTGATNEKLFF.

The V call is TRBV28, the J call TRBJ1-4; the D gene TCRdb calls, TRBD1, cannot be checked with no DNA. Germline CDR1 and CDR2: MDHEN and SYDVKM. The CDR3 totals 17 residues. The CDR3: CASSLSNLGQGYEKLFF.

The chain carries TRBV27 and TRBJ2-1; TCRdb names TRBD2, which stays unverified in the absence of DNA. The CDR3 has 16 residues. The germline V gene has CDR1 MNHEY and CDR2 SMNVEV (reference sequence). The chain's CDR3 is CASSSPSGRAYNEQFF.

V gene TRBV6-5 combines with J gene TRBJ2-1. Per germline, CDR1 MNHEY and CDR2 SVGAGI. The CDR3 length is 16 residues. CDR3 residues: CASSYSTTASRGEQFF.

The rearrangement joins TRBV5-1 to TRBJ1-1; absent DNA, TCRdb's TRBD1 call cannot be checked. In germline, CDR1 is SGHRS, CDR2 YFSETQ. This CDR3 is 13 amino acids long. The CDR3 loop reads CATSGGAATEAFF.

The rearrangement links TRBV12-3 or TRBV12-4 to TRBJ1-2; absent DNA, TCRdb's TRBD1 call cannot be checked. This CDR3 is built from 16 residues. The CDR3 region is CASSLAYGQGLDGYTF.

This rearrangement joins TRBV6-2 or TRBV6-3 to TRBJ1-5. Per germline, CDR1 MNHEY and CDR2 SVGEGT. The CDR3 is 11 amino acids. The CDR3: CASSDGQPQHF.